One and the same sample provided the 20 T cell receptor beta chains below, sequenced in a study of blood T cell repertoires in COVID-19. Some clones are missing from TCRdb's copy, which holds only in-frame ones; the method was immunoSEQ multiplex PCR. The table has about 210,000 clones, roughly 86% seen once; the top ten hold about an eighth. The specimen sequenced was peripheral blood. The source is a woman aged 40 to 50 with acute or convalescent COVID-19.

The rearrangement uses TRBV10-3 and TRBJ2-1; TRBD2 matches 8 bases. Per germline, CDR1 ENHRY and CDR2 SYGVKD. J gave up 5 bases and V 3 bases, and 6 bases lay outside the gene matches. The CDR3 totals 15 residues. This chain's CDR3 is CAISERLATNNEQFF. In DNA form, the CDR3 reads TGTGCCATCAGTGAACGACTAGCGACTAACAATGAGCAGTTCTTC.

The rearrangement joins TRBV5-8 to TRBJ2-7, with TRBD2 matching 14 bases. V lost 4 bases, J lost 11 bases, and 11 bases stayed unmatched. The CDR3 extends over 15 amino acids. Germline V gene lookup returns CDR1 SGHTS and CDR2 YDEGEE. The CDR3 loop reads CASSRKMRTSGGKYF. The CDR3 DNA follows: TGTGCCAGCAGCCGGAAGATGAGGACTAGCGGGGGGAAGTACTTC.

The rearrangement uses TRBV6-6 and TRBJ2-7; 13 positions match TRBD2. The CDR3 has 14 residues. Germline-derived CDR1 and CDR2 are MNHNY and SVGAGI (reference sequence). V trimming: 6 bases; J trimming: 5 bases; junction bases outside the gene matches: 4. The CDR3 region is CASRNGLAGDEQYF. CDR3 nucleotides: TGTGCCAGCAGAAACGGACTAGCGGGAGACGAGCAGTACTTC.

This clone was seen just once. The chain combines TRBV27 with TRBJ2-7, with TRBD2 as a possible D gene (5 bases). V was shortened by 3 bases and J by 0 bases, with 9 bases between the two germline ends. CDR1 MNHEY and CDR2 SMNVEV come from the germline V gene (reference sequence). The CDR3 consists of 14 residues. CDR3 DNA sequence: TGTGCCAGCAGTTTCCTAGGGAGCTCCTACGAGCAGTACTTC. Translating gives CASSFLGSSYEQYF.

This clone came up once. Sequence at one end of the junction differs from germline and may be a read error. The rearrangement links TRBV4-3 to TRBJ2-3; D is unclear. CDR1 and CDR2 (germline): LGHNA, YSLEER. This CDR3 comprises 15 residues. The DNA for the CDR3 is TGCGCCAGCAGCCAAGGGGCCGAAAGCATAGATACGCAGTATTTT. This translates into CASSQGAESIDTQYF.

A few counts support this clone. The rearrangement uses TRBV7-8 and TRBJ2-7; 8 bases map to TRBD2. CDR1 and CDR2 (germline): SGHVS, FQNEAQ. V was pared by 2 bases and J by 2 bases, with 8 bases of the junction left unmatched. The CDR3 has 16 amino acids. CDR3 bases: TGTGCCAGCAGCTTAACGGGGGGGGCGGTAACCTACGAGCAGTACTTC. It specifies CASSLTGGAVTYEQYF. Looking up the rest from reference TRBV7-8 and TRBJ2-7 gives the full variable domain: GAGVSQSPRYKVAKRGQDVALRCDPISGHVSLFWYQQALGQGPEFLTYFQNEAQLDKSGLPSDRFFAERPEGSVSTLKIQRTQQEDSAVYLCASSLTGGAVTYEQYFGPGTRLTVT.

The chain recombines TRBV3-1 (or the pseudogene TRBV3-2) with TRBJ2-5; 8 bases line up with TRBD2. The germline gives CDR1 LGHDT, CDR2 YNNKEL (reference sequence). The CDR3 extends over 14 amino acids. The junction had 5 bases not matched to a gene; V was cut back by 1 base and J by 7 bases. The CDR3 sequence is CASSQAGTRATQYF. The CDR3 DNA reads as TGTGCCAGCAGCCAAGCTGGGACTAGGGCGACCCAGTACTTC.

The chain couples TRBV7-6 to TRBJ2-7; D is possibly TRBD2 (6 bases). The CDR3 covers 14 residues. The ends were cut back, 2 bases at V and 7 bases at J, with 15 bases in the middle. Germline values: CDR1 SGHVS, CDR2 FNYEAQ. The CDR3 loop is CASSLQLSGGEQYF. CDR3 DNA: TGTGCCAGCAGCTTACAATTATCCGGGGGAGAGCAGTACTTC.

The gene calls are TRBV5-1 and TRBJ2-1, with 7 bases fitting TRBD2. CDR1 is SGHRS, CDR2 YFSETQ, per germline. CDR3 length: 15 amino acids. V lost 0 bases and J lost 4; bases outside the gene matches: 4. Written as DNA, the CDR3 is TGCGCCAGCAGCTTGGGTAGCGGGTTTTACAATGAGCAGTTCTTC. It encodes CASSLGSGFYNEQFF.

This clone was seen repeatedly, ten times or more. The V call is TRBV11-2, the J call TRBJ1-1, with D perhaps matching TRBD1 (6 bases). The V end lost 1 base, the J end lost 6 bases, and 6 bases lay between the germline ends. The CDR3 is 12 residues long. CDR1 SGHAT and CDR2 FQNNGV come from the germline V gene. The DNA for the CDR3 is TGTGCCAGCAGCTTAGCAGGGGCTGAAGCTTTCTTT. It codes for CASSLAGAEAFF.

The chain combines TRBV27 with TRBJ2-6, with a weak D call TRBD1 (5 bases). V lost 2 bases to trimming and J lost 0 bases, with 5 bases between them. CDR3 length: 15 residues. CDR1 and CDR2 from the germline V gene are MNHEY and SMNVEV (reference sequence). The CDR3 DNA reads as TGTGCCAGCAGTTTAAGGGGCTCTGGGGCCAACGTCCTGACTTTC. Translating gives CASSLRGSGANVLTF. The variable domain in full, completed from reference TRBV27 and TRBJ2-6, reads EAQVTQNPRYLITVTGKKLTVTCSQNMNHEYMSWYRQDPGLGLRQIYYSMNVEVTDKGDVPEGYKVSRKEKRNFPLILESPSPNQTSLYFCASSLRGSGANVLTFGAGSRLTVL.

V and J are TRBV12-3 or TRBV12-4 and TRBJ2-7; no definite D call. This CDR3 has 13 residues. Trimming removed 3 bases from V and 3 bases from J, with 9 bases in between. The DNA for the CDR3 is TGTGCCAGCAGTTTTGGGCTTGTCTACGAGCAGTACTTC. Its translation is CASSFGLVYEQYF.

V is TRBV30 and J is TRBJ1-1, with D possibly TRBD1 on 6 matching bases. Trimming cost V 2 bases and J 0 bases, with 10 bases left between them. The germline V gene has CDR1 GTSNPN and CDR2 SVGIG (reference sequence). The CDR3 contains 14 residues. The CDR3: CAWSWDNMNTEAFF. For the CDR3, the DNA is TGTGCCTGGAGTTGGGACAACATGAACACTGAAGCTTTCTTT.

Notes on this clone: The identical CDR3 is also encoded by other nucleotide sequences in the sample. This sequence joins TRBV5-1 and TRBJ2-1; D is perhaps TRBD1 (6 bases). The CDR3 spans 14 residues. Germline V gene data show CDR1 as SGHRS and CDR2 as YFSETQ. V was trimmed by 2 bases and J by 0 bases, leaving 6 bases between them. This CDR3 is CASSLQGSYNEQFF. The CDR3 region has the DNA TGCGCCAGCAGCTTACAGGGCTCCTACAATGAGCAGTTCTTC.

This clone has just a few counts. The chain has TRBV10-2 and TRBJ2-7, with 11 bases that match TRBD1. V lost 6 bases, J lost 2 bases, and 3 bases stayed unmatched. Germline V gives CDR1 WSHSY, CDR2 SAAADI. The CDR3 is 14 amino acids. CDR3 in amino acids: CASRGQGGPYEQYF. The CDR3 bases are TGCGCCAGCAGGGGACAGGGGGGACCCTACGAGCAGTACTTC.

V gene TRBV6-1 combines with J gene TRBJ1-2; D not certain. V shed 1 base and J shed 8 bases, with 11 bases lying between them. Germline CDR1 MNHNS, CDR2 SASEGT. The CDR3 runs 13 residues. The CDR3: CASSEVLQPGYTF. DNA for the CDR3: TGTGCCAGCAGTGAAGTATTACAGCCGGGCTACACCTTC.

This chain uses TRBV27 with TRBJ1-6, with 9 bases fitting TRBD1. Germline CDR1 reads MNHEY; CDR2 reads SMNVEV (reference sequence). V shed 6 bases and J 6 bases; nucleotides not matched to a gene: 6. This CDR3 has 15 amino acids. CDR3 sequence (DNA): TGTGCCAGCAGATACAACAGGGGGCCTAATTCACCCCTCCACTTT. Translation: CASRYNRGPNSPLHF.

In its sample, this clone was seen once. This rearrangement joins TRBV5-1 to TRBJ2-7; D might be TRBD2 (6 bases). The CDR3 length is 13 residues. Germline CDR1 SGHRS, CDR2 YFSETQ. The ends were cut back, 4 bases at V and 3 bases at J, with 11 bases in the middle. The CDR3 sequence: CASSAGTFYEQYF. Here the CDR3 DNA reads TGCGCCAGCAGCGCCGGGACTTTCTACGAGCAGTACTTC.

The V call is TRBV5-6, the J call TRBJ2-3, with 7 bases lining up with TRBD2. V lost 3 bases to trimming and J lost 2 bases; unmatched junction nucleotides: 12. This CDR3 comprises 17 residues. In germline, CDR1 is SGHDT, CDR2 YYEEEE. The CDR3 bases are TGTGCCAGCAGCTACCCCCCCGGACTAGGCCTCACAGATACGCAGTATTTT. Translation gives CASSYPPGLGLTDTQYF.

The chain links TRBV6-6 to TRBJ1-2, with TRBD1 matching over 11 bases. The CDR3 extends over 16 amino acids. J was trimmed by 5 bases and V by 0 bases; bases with no gene match: 5. CDR1 is MNHNY and CDR2 is SVGAGI in the germline V gene (reference sequence). DNA for the CDR3: TGTGCCAGCAGTTACTCGGGACAGGGGGGACAATATGGCTACACCTTC. It translates to CASSYSGQGGQYGYTF.